This T cell receptor beta chain was recorded in a study of identifying expanded T cells in peripheral blood. This clone was counted a single time. Clones were read by immunoSEQ multiplex PCR, and TCRdb kept only the in-frame ones, dropping some. This table has 100,000 to 150,000 clones, 84% appearing once. CDR1 and CDR2 (germline): WSHSY, SAAADI. With 6 bases removed from V and 6 bases from J, the gap between germline ends came to 21 bases. The CDR3 runs to 16 residues. This receptor was taken from a person aged 18 to 75 in good health. The rearrangement uses TRBV10-2 and TRBJ1-5; D may be TRBD1 (5 bases). The sample taken for sequencing was blood. CDR3 DNA sequence: TGCGCCAGCAGGGAGGAGGGACGCGGTGGGATTCAGCCCCAGCATTTT. Its translation: CASREEGRGGIQPQHF.